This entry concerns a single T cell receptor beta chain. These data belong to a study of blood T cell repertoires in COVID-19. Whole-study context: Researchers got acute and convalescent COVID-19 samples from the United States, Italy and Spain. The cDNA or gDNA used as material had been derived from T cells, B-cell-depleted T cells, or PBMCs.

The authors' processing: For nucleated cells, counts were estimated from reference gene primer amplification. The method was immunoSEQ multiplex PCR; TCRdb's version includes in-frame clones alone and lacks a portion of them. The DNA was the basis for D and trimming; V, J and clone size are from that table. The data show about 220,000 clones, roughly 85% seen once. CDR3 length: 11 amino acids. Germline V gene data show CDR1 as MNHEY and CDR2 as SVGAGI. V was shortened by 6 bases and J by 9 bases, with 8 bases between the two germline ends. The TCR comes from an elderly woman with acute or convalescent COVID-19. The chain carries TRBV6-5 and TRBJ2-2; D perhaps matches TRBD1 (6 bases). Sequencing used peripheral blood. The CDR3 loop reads CASRQGRELFF. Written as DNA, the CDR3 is TGTGCCAGCAGACAGGGCAGGGAGCTGTTTTTT.